This entry is about one TCR beta chain. This clonotype has at least ten counts. It has no known antigen specificity. Per-nucleotide qualities are absent, and no much larger clonotype sits a single base away. These data are taken from a study of regulatory T cells in long-lasting Graves disease (dated by TCRdb to the early 2020s). As for the study more broadly: In the newly diagnosed Graves' disease group, patients had been taking antithyroid drugs for less than 3 months. The study was registered as a clinical trial and conducted in China. TCR sequencing covered some 13 persistent and 20 newly diagnosed Graves' disease patients, around 33 samples in total. Persistent Graves' disease patients were compared with newly diagnosed Graves' disease patients by peripheral blood TCR sequencing and RNA sequencing. Overall study results and their limits: Patients with persistent disease shared more public clonotypes (approximately 2,500) than newly diagnosed patients did (966). Sequencing and analysis were restricted to the TCR beta chain. Compared with newly diagnosed patients, persistent Graves' disease patients had lower TCR Shannon entropy and fewer highly expanded clones, which suggests clonal expansion. The authors acknowledged the small sample size as a limitation that may reduce accuracy. The study examined only peripheral blood because the primary lesion, thyroid tissue, could not be accessed.

The library was generated by multiplex PCR. Instrument on record: Illumina HiSeq 4000. To build TCR beta libraries, CDR3 regions were amplified by Arm-PCR using iRepertoire HTBI primers. PCR products were gel purified before sequencing. On the study's bioinformatics: Across samples, fewer than 70 TRBV and 14 TRBJ segments were identified and used for gene usage analysis of CDR3 amino acid clonotypes. Filtered high-quality paired reads were merged into contigs using COPE and FqMerger. BLAST was used to align contigs to the IMGT TRBV, TRBD and TRBJ reference genes, and CDR3 was defined following IMGT. Any clonotype with a frequency above 0.1% was classified as a highly expanded clone. Shannon entropy served as the measure of repertoire diversity, while the Gini coefficient captured V-J evenness. Public clonotypes were defined as clonotypes shared by more than one individual. TCRdb reran the public reads through fastp at Q25 and MiXCR, keeping productive beta chains. Each entry merges the rows of one CDR3 protein and shows their most common DNA and genes. The V and J calls and clone size come from TCRdb's table, not from the authors' own analysis. The sample table contains 250,000 to 400,000 distinct CDR3 sequences; only one count was recorded for 18% of them. More than 30% of the sample is in the top ten clones.

Per the publication, the time point label means: newly diagnosed GD, antithyroid drugs for less than 3 months. RNA was extracted from PBMCs in TRIzol for both TCR sequencing and RNA sequencing. The diagnosis of Graves' disease followed American Thyroid Association guidelines. The patients came from an endocrinology department in Xi'an, China. From each patient, around 8.3 milliliters of peripheral blood was collected into an EDTA anticoagulant tube. Ficoll Paque Plus density gradient separation was used to isolate PBMCs, and no additional T cell sorting was done. An Agilent 2100 Bioanalyzer and agarose gel were used to check RNA quality, and a NanoDrop 2000 was used to measure RNA concentration. The TCR was taken from a female donor with Graves disease. The input for sequencing was peripheral blood mononuclear cells (PBMCs), taken at new diagnosis, from a patient treated with antithyroid drugs.

The CDR3 region has the sequence CSGGNTGELFF. The DNA reads as follows: TGCAGCGGGGGTAACACCGGGGAGCTGTTTTTT. Recombination linked TRBV29-1 to TRBJ2-2; no confident D gene assignment can be made. The trim is 7 bases for V and 2 bases for J, with a gap of 5 bases between the germline ends. The germline V gene gives CDR1 as SQVTM and CDR2 as ANQGSEA. Spanning cysteine to phenylalanine, the CDR3 consists of 11 amino acids. Of all the DNA, just the CDR3 is kept, 33 bases in frame from base 1.